The following is a T cell receptor beta chain sequence with its context. The data belong to a study of OX40 agonist ivuxolimab in advanced cancers. Study at large: Six ivuxolimab dose levels, 0.01 to 10 mg/kg, were given intravenously every 2 weeks. Allowance was made for prior anti-PD-1, anti-PD-L1 or anti-CTLA-4 therapy, and about 40% had some.

J lost 4 bases, V lost 5 bases, and 10 bases had no gene match. CDR1 is SEHNR and CDR2 is FQNEAQ in the germline V gene (reference sequence). This CDR3 has 16 residues. Assay: immunoSEQ multiplex PCR; the TCRdb copy retains only in-frame clones and omits some. This sample has 52,000 or so clones, with roughly 88% found just once. V usage is TRBV7-9 and J usage is TRBJ2-3; 9 nucleotides match TRBD2. This specimen consisted of CD4+ or CD8+ T cells sorted from blood, obtained in a trial of the OX40 agonist ivuxolimab. The origin of this receptor is an adult with an advanced solid tumor such as melanoma, head and neck, liver or kidney cancer. The CDR3 sequence: CASSIRSSGVADTQYF. CDR3 DNA sequence: TGTGCCAGCAGCATCCGGTCTAGCGGGGTGGCAGATACGCAGTATTTT.